These 12 T cell receptor beta chains originate from one sample sequenced in a study of blood T cell repertoires in COVID-19. Profiled with immunoSEQ multiplex PCR; TCRdb holds only in-frame clones, not every one. This sample has roughly 120,000 clones, with approximately 84% found just once. Sequencing was done on a sample of peripheral blood. The receptors stem from a man between 65 and 79 years old with active or convalescent COVID-19.

This chain links TRBV11-3 with TRBJ2-1, with a weak D call TRBD2 (6 bases). The V gene lost 1 base and the J gene lost 2 bases, with 15 bases spanning the gap. CDR1 and CDR2 from the germline V gene are SGHNT and YENEEA. The CDR3 is 17 amino acids. In DNA form, the CDR3 reads TGTGCCAGCAGCTTAGTTTTTAGCGGTCTCCCCTACAATGAGCAGTTCTTC. This sequence encodes CASSLVFSGLPYNEQFF.

The J gene is TRBJ2-7, the V gene TRBV6-2 or TRBV6-3; D might be TRBD2 (6 bases). This CDR3 region has 15 residues. Per the germline V gene, CDR1 is MNHEY and CDR2 is SVGEGT. Trimming removed 5 bases at V and 2 bases at J, with 16 bases between. CDR3 DNA sequence: TGTGCCAGCAGTAGCCCAGGCGGGGCGGCCTACGAGCAGTACTTC. Its translation: CASSSPGGAAYEQYF.

With regard to this clone: The identical CDR3 is also encoded by other nucleotide sequences in the sample. This rearrangement joins TRBV18 to TRBJ1-2; 10 nucleotides agree with TRBD1. The CDR3 loop spans 14 amino acids. Unmatched junction bases numbered 4, after V lost 6 bases and J lost 3 bases. The germline V gene has CDR1 KGHSH and CDR2 LQKENI. The CDR3, as DNA: TGTGCCAGCTCCCCCGGGACAGGGGACTATGGCTACACCTTC. Amino acid sequence: CASSPGTGDYGYTF. Using reference TRBV18 and TRBJ1-2 for the parts outside the CDR3, the full variable domain is NAGVMQNPRHLVRRRGQEARLRCSPMKGHSHVYWYRQLPEEGLKFMVYLQKENIIDESGMPKERFSAEFPKEGPSILRIQQVVRGDSAAYFCASSPGTGDYGYTFGSGTRLTVV.

This clone was counted between two and nine times. The chain links TRBV7-9 to TRBJ1-1, with D uncertain. The CDR3 covers 15 residues. The V and J ends lost 2 bases and 0 bases respectively, with 10 bases between them. CDR1 and CDR2 from the germline V gene are SEHNR and FQNEAQ (reference sequence). CDR3 region: CASSLSEAMNTEAFF. In DNA form, the CDR3 reads TGTGCCAGCAGCTTAAGCGAAGCCATGAACACTGAAGCTTTCTTT.

The chain combines TRBV10-3 with TRBJ1-1, with D perhaps TRBD1 (5 bases). Germline V gives CDR1 ENHRY, CDR2 SYGVKD. The ends were cut back, 7 bases at V and 3 bases at J, with 12 bases in the middle. The CDR3 extends over 13 amino acids. CDR3 sequence (DNA): TGTGCCATCAATCACCTCAGGGACACTGAAGCTTTCTTT. This codes for CAINHLRDTEAFF.

This clone was seen many times. The gene calls are TRBV6-1 and TRBJ2-7; D perhaps matches TRBD2 (5 bases). The length of the CDR3 is 15 residues. Deletions cut 2 bases from V and 6 bases from J, with 17 bases between. The germline V gene has CDR1 MNHNS and CDR2 SASEGT. The CDR3 loop is CASSELSSRSVEQYF. CDR3 nucleotide sequence: TGTGCCAGCAGTGAATTGTCTAGCAGGTCCGTCGAGCAGTACTTC.

The genes are TRBV19 and TRBJ2-1; 8 positions agree with TRBD1. V lost 8 bases to trimming and J lost 7 bases; unmatched junction nucleotides: 10. CDR3 size: 14 residues. Germline lookup yields CDR1 LNHDA and CDR2 SQIVND (reference sequence). The CDR3, as DNA: TGTGCCAGTGGAGACAGGGGTAGAGGTAATGAGCAGTTCTTC. Amino acids: CASGDRGRGNEQFF.

The chain employs TRBV11-1 and TRBJ2-2; 9 positions agree with TRBD1. J gave up 6 bases and V 5 bases, and 7 bases lay outside the gene matches. Germline lookup yields CDR1 SGHAT and CDR2 FQDESV (reference sequence). The CDR3 is made up of 15 amino acids. CDR3 nucleotides: TGTGCCAGCAGCCCCCGGACAGGGGTTGCCGGGGAGCTGTTTTTT. Encoded protein: CASSPRTGVAGELFF.

The chain employs TRBV24-1 and TRBJ2-3, with D tentatively TRBD1 (5 bases). The V and J ends lost 4 bases and 7 bases respectively, with 11 bases between them. Germline V lookup: CDR1 KGHDR, CDR2 SFDVKD. The CDR3 runs 13 residues. The CDR3 nucleotides are TGTGCCACCAGTGACGGTAGACAGAATACGCAGTATTTT. It specifies CATSDGRQNTQYF.

The chain uses TRBV19 and TRBJ2-1, with a weak D call TRBD1 (5 bases). The CDR3 totals 15 residues. Per the germline V gene, CDR1 is LNHDA and CDR2 is SQIVND (reference sequence). The ends were cut back, 5 bases at V and 3 bases at J, with 14 bases in the middle. CDR3 coding DNA: TGTGCCAGTAGTGCCTTCTTGGGGCTCTACAATGAGCAGTTCTTC. Amino acid sequence: CASSAFLGLYNEQFF.

The CDR3, as DNA: TGTGCCAGTAAAGGGAGTAGCAATCAGCCCCAGCATTTT. It specifies CASKGSSNQPQHF. The chain combines TRBV19 with TRBJ1-5; D is unresolved. Trimming cost V 7 bases and J 0 bases, with 7 bases left between them. Germline CDR1 is LNHDA and CDR2 is SQIVND (reference sequence). The CDR3 contains 13 residues.

V usage is TRBV9 and J usage is TRBJ2-5; 14 bases are shared with TRBD2. Germline V lookup: CDR1 SGDLS, CDR2 YYNGEE. The CDR3 sequence is 15 residues long. With V trimmed by 3 bases and J by 4 bases, 2 bases remained unmatched. CDR3: CASSEGLAGAETQYF. In DNA, the CDR3 is TGTGCCAGCAGCGAGGGACTAGCGGGGGCAGAGACCCAGTACTTC. Filled out from reference TRBV9 and TRBJ2-5, the complete variable domain reads DSGVTQTPKHLITATGQRVTLRCSPRSGDLSVYWYQQSLDQGLQFLIQYYNGEERAKGNILERFSAQQFPDLHSELNLSSLELGDSALYFCASSEGLAGAETQYFGPGTRLLVL.